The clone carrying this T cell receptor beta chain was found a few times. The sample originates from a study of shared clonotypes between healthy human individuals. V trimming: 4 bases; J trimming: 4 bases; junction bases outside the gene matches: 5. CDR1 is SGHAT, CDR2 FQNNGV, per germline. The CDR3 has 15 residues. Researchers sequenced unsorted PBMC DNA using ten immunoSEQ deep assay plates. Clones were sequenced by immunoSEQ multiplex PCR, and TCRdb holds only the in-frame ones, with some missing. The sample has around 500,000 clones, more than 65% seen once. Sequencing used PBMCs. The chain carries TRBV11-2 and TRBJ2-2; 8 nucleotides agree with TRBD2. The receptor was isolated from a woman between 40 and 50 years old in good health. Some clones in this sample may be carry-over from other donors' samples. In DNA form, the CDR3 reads TGTGCCAGCAGCTGGGGACTAGGCCTCACCGGGGAGCTGTTTTTT. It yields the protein CASSWGLGLTGELFF.